This T cell receptor (beta chain) appears in the sequencing data of a study of PD-1 blockade in classical Hodgkin lymphoma. Study details: It was nivolumab at 3 mg/kg, given intravenously every 2 weeks, that patients received.

Findings and caveats of the study: It was reported that newly diagnosed patients had less baseline TCR diversity than healthy donors.

Trimming shortened V by 1 base and J by 6 bases, and 14 bases separated the two germline ends. Germline CDR1 is SGHDT and CDR2 is YYEEEE. The CDR3 covers 15 residues. Note on this clone: As yet, its antigen is unknown.

Repertoires were generated with immunoSEQ multiplex PCR, while TCRdb's copy carries only in-frame clones and drops some. The sample records about 96,000 clones, under 95% being singletons. Time point of the sample: cycle 4 day 1 (C4D1), after less than 7 weeks of nivolumab. Every patient relapsed after autologous stem cell transplantation, and brentuximab vedotin exposure varied. Best response was recorded as complete response, partial response or progressive disease. The chain combines TRBV5-6 with TRBJ1-5; D is unresolved. The source of this sequence is a human donor with classical Hodgkin lymphoma. The starting material was peripheral blood mononuclear cells (PBMCs), obtained before the fourth cycle of nivolumab. The CDR3 here is CASSLWRGSSQPQHF. For the CDR3, the DNA is TGTGCCAGCAGCTTGTGGCGTGGTTCGAGTCAGCCCCAGCATTTT.